This T cell receptor (beta chain) was profiled in a study of blood T cell repertoires in COVID-19. Looking at the study overall: Whether acute or convalescent, the COVID-19 samples came from the United States, Italy and Spain. The analysed material was cDNA or gDNA that came from T cells, B-cell-depleted T cells, or PBMCs.

Original analysis: Reference gene primer amplification in the assay estimated nucleated cell counts. Using immunoSEQ multiplex PCR, the repertoire was profiled, and TCRdb retains in-frame clones only, with some absent. V, J and clone size are those of that table, while D and trimming were read from the DNA. Of tens of thousands of clones in the sample, 65% to 80% are singletons; the top ten hold less than 20%. This CDR3 is built from 16 residues. After removal of 6 bases from V and 2 bases from J, the junction contained 10 bases not matched to a gene. Germline V gene lookup returns CDR1 SNHLY and CDR2 FYNNEI.

The source is a human donor in a cohort sampled during active or convalescent COVID-19. The V call is TRBV2, the J call TRBJ1-3, with 7 bases matching TRBD1. Sequences were obtained from peripheral blood. The CDR3 here is CASSPERGQPGNTIYF. CDR3 DNA sequence: TGTGCCAGCAGCCCTGAGAGGGGGCAGCCTGGAAACACCATATATTTT.